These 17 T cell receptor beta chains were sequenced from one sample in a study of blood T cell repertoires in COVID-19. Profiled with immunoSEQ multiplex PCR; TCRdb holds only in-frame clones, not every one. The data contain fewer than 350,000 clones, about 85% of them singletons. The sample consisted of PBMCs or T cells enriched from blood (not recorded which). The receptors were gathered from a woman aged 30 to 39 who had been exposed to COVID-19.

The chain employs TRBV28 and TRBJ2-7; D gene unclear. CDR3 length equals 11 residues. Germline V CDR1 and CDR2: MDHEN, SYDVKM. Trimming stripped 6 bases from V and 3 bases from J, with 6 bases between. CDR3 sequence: CASSTLYEQYF. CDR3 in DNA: TGTGCCAGCAGCACTCTCTACGAGCAGTACTTC.

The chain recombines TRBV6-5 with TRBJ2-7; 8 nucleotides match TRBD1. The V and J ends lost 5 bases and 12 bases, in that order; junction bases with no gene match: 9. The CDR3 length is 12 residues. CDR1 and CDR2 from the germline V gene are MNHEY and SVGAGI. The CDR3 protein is CASSRRQGKPYF. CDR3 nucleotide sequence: TGTGCCAGCAGTCGACGACAGGGGAAGCCGTACTTC.

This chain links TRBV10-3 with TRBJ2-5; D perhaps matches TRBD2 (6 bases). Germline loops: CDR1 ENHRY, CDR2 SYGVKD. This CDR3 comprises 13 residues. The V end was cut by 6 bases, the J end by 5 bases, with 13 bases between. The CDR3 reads CAIRKGGGETQYF. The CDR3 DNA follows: TGTGCCATCAGGAAGGGAGGCGGCGAGACCCAGTACTTC.

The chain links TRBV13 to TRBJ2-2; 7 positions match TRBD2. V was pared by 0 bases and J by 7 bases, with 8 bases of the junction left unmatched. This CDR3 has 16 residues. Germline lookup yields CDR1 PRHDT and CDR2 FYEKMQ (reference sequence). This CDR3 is CASSLGPTVAGGELFF. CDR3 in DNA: TGTGCCAGCAGCTTAGGCCCGACAGTAGCGGGCGGGGAGCTGTTTTTT. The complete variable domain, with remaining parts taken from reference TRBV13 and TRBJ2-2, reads AAGVIQSPRHLIKEKRETATLKCYPIPRHDTVYWYQQGPGQDPQFLISFYEKMQSDKGSIPDRFSAQQFSDYHSELNMSSLELGDSALYFCASSLGPTVAGGELFFGEGSRLTVL.

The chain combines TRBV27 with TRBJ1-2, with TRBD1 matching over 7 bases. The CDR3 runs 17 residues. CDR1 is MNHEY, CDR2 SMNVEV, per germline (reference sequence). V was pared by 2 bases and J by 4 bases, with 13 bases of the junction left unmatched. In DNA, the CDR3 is TGTGCCAGCAGTTTAAGGGGCGACAGGGAATACGGCTATGGCTACACCTTC. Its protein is CASSLRGDREYGYGYTF.

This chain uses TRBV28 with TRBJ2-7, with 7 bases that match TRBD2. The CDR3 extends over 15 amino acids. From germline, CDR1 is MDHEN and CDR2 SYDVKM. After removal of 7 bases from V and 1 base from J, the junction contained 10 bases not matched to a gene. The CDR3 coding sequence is TGTGCCAGCACCCATGCCCGGGGACTATCCTACGAGCAGTACTTC. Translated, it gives CASTHARGLSYEQYF.

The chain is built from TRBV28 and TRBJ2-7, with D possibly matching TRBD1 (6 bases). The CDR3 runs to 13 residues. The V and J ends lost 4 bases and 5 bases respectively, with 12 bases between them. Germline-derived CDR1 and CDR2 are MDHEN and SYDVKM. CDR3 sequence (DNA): TGTGCCAGCAGTTCCGGGCCAGGGGACGAGCAGTACTTC. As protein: CASSSGPGDEQYF.

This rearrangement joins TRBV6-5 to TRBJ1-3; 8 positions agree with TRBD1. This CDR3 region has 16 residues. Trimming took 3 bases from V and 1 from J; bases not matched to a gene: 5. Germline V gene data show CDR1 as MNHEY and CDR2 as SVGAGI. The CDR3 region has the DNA TGTGCCAGCAGTTATCAGGGGGCGAGTTCTGGAAACACCATATATTTT. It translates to CASSYQGASSGNTIYF.

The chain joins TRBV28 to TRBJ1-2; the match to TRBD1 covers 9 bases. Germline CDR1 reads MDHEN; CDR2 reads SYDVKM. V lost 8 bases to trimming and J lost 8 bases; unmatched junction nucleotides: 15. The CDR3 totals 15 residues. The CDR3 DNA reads TGTGCCAGCCGAAGTGCCCAGAGGACAGGGGAAGGCTACACCTTC. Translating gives CASRSAQRTGEGYTF.

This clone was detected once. The CDR3 DNA sequence: TGTGCCAGCAGCCGGTCCGTGGGGAGGGCCGTGGAGACCCAGTACTTC. It translates to CASSRSVGRAVETQYF. The gene calls are TRBV27 and TRBJ2-5; 7 bases fit TRBD2. The CDR3 extends over 16 amino acids. Germline V gene sequence: CDR1 MNHEY, CDR2 SMNVEV (reference sequence). Trimming at V came to 6 bases and at J to 5 bases, leaving 15 bases not matched to a gene.

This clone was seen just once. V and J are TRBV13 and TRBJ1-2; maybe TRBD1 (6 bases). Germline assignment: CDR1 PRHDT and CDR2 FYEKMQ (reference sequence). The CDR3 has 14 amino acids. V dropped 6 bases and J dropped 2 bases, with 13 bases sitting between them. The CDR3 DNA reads TGTGCCAGCAGGCTCCTTCAGGGGAACTATGGCTACACCTTC. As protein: CASRLLQGNYGYTF.

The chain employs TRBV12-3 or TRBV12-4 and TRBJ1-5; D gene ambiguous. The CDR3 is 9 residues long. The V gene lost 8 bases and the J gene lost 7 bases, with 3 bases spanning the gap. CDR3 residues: CASGQPQHF. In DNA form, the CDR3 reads TGTGCCAGCGGCCAGCCCCAGCATTTT.

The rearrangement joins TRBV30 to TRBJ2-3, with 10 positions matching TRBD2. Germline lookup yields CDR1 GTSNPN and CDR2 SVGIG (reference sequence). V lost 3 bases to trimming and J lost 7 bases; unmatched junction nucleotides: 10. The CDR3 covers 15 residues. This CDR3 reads CAWRAQAGGPYTQYF. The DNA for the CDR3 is TGTGCCTGGAGGGCCCAAGCGGGGGGGCCTTATACGCAGTATTTT.

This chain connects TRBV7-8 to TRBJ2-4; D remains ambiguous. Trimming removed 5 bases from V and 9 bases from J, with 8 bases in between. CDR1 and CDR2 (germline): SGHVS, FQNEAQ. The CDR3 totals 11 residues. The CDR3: CASSREVIQYF. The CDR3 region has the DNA TGTGCCAGCAGCCGCGAGGTCATTCAGTACTTC.

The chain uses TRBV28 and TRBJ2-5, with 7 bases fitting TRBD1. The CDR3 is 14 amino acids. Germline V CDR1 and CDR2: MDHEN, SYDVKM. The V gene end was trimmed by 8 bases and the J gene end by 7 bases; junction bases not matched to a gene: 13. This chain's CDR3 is CASGSWDSSWTQYF. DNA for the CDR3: TGTGCCAGCGGTTCGTGGGACAGCTCTTGGACCCAGTACTTC.

This CDR3 is CASSLILAGGPDGNEQFF. In DNA, the CDR3 is TGCGCCAGCAGCTTGATTCTAGCGGGAGGGCCGGACGGCAATGAGCAGTTCTTC. The J gene is TRBJ2-1, the V gene TRBV5-1; 12 bases are shared with TRBD2. CDR3 length equals 18 residues. Germline assignment: CDR1 SGHRS and CDR2 YFSETQ. The V segment lost 1 base and the J segment 6 bases; nucleotides outside the gene matches: 11.

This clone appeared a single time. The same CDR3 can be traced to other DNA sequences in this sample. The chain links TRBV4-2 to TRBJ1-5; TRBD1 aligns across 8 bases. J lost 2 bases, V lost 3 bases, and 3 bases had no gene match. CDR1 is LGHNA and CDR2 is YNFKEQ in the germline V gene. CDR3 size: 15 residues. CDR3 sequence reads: CASSQDRAGNQPQHF. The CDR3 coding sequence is TGTGCCAGCAGCCAGGACAGGGCAGGCAATCAGCCCCAGCATTTT.